Listed below are T cell receptor beta chains from one sample, sequenced in a study of tumor-infiltrating lymphocytes in primary liver carcinoma. TCRdb used MiXCR to reprocess the multiplex PCR reads, holding one entry per CDR3 protein. The table lists about 22,000 distinct CDR3 sequences, 75% to 85% of them singletons. Specimen: liver tumor tissue from sampling region 2. The receptors here all came from a woman in her thirties with primary liver carcinoma and hepatitis B virus infection. Both conserved end residues are part of each CDR3. A D gene is named only where the DNA matches it firmly. Clone size is not always given. Where it is, it says once, few, many or a class for expanded clones.

d_gene	abundance	j_gene	v_gene	CDR3aa	CDR3nt
-	-	TRBJ2-3	TRBV5-4	CGSSVDGHPPSTDTQYF	TGTGGCAGCAGCGTAGACGGACACCCTCCATCCACAGATACACAGTATTTT
-	-	TRBJ2-1	TRBV4-3	CSSSHIELDNEQFF	TGCTCCAGCAGTCACATAGAGTTGGACAATGAGCAGTTCTTC
TRBD1	-	TRBJ2-6	TRBV12-3/TRBV12-4	CASSLKGRTGVRSGANVPTF	TGTGCCAGTAGCTTGAAGGGGAGGACAGGGGTCCGCTCTGGGGCCAACGTCCCGACTTTC
-	-	TRBJ2-2	TRBV11-2	CASSSPQAGGPNTGELFF	TGTGCCAGCAGCTCACCCCAAGCAGGAGGCCCGAACACTGGGGAGCTGTTTTTC
-	many	TRBJ2-1	TRBV24-1	CATTQDHQGKKFF	TGTGCCACCACTCAAGACCATCAGGGGAAGAAGTTCTTC
TRBD2	-	TRBJ2-3	TRBV28	CASRTGTGGPTDTQYF	TGTGCCAGTAGAACCGGGACGGGAGGGCCGACGGATACGCAGTATTTT
-	-	TRBJ2-5	TRBV11-2	CASSFLTTTAETQHF	TGTGCCAGCAGCTTTTTGACGACGACCGCTGAGACCCAGCACTTC
-	-	TRBJ2-7	TRBV14	CASSTRTLIYKQYF	TGTGCCAGCAGCACGCGGACCCTTATCTACAAGCAGTACTTT
TRBD1	-	TRBJ1-1	TRBV5-6	CASTLGTGREGTETFF	TGTGCCAGCACTCTCGGGACAGGGAGAGAAGGCACTGAAACTTTCTTT
TRBD1	hyperexpanded	TRBJ2-5	TRBV6-5	CASSTDRGLTQYF	TGTGCCAGCAGTACCGACAGGGGGCTGACCCAGTACTTC
-	-	TRBJ1-2	TRBV29-1	CSVVRNVNLGGYTF	TGCAGCGTTGTTAGAAATGTGAACTTGGGTGGCTACACCTTC
-	-	TRBJ1-2	TRBV4-3	CVRSADLEIYGYTF	TGCGTCAGGAGCGCTGACTTGGAGATCTATGGCTACACCTTC
-	-	TRBJ2-7	TRBV7-9	CASTLALTGNEQYF	TGTGCCAGCACTTTAGCGCTGACGGGGAACGAGCAGTACTTC
-	many	TRBJ2-1	TRBV5-1	CASRGLGDEQFF	TGCGCCAGCAGAGGCCTGGGGGATGAGCAGTTCTTC
TRBD2	-	TRBJ2-7	TRBV11-2	CASGPSTSTYEQYF	TGTGCCAGCGGCCCTTCGACTAGCACGTACGAGCAGTACTTC
-	-	TRBJ1-1	TRBV12-3/TRBV12-4	CISNLGGGGTEAFF	TGTATCAGCAATTTGGGTGGGGGTGGCACTGAAGCTTTCTTT
TRBD1	once	TRBJ2-1	TRBV29-1	CNAGRQGTNEQSF	TGCAATGCCGGAAGACAGGGAACCAATGAGCAGTCCTTC
-	-	TRBJ1-1	TRBV28	CASIRGRVNAAFF	TGTGCCAGCATTAGGGGCAGGGTTAATGCAGCTTTCTTT
TRBD1	many	TRBJ2-5	TRBV29-1	CSVEADRGRAETQYF	TGCAGCGTTGAGGCGGACAGGGGGCGGGCGGAGACCCAGTACTTC
-	-	TRBJ1-3	TRBV6-1	CGSGAVSGNTIYF	TGTGGCAGTGGGGCTGTCTCTGGAAACACCATATATTTT
-	-	TRBJ2-5	TRBV11-2	CASSMGLETQYF	TGTGCCAGCAGCATGGGGTTAGAGACTCAGTACTTC
-	-	TRBJ1-2	TRBV6-6	CVSGFVGFRGYTF	TGTGTCAGCGGTTTCGTGGGTTTCCGTGGCTACACCTTC
-	-	TRBJ2-7	TRBV4-1	CASSQALSGGPLLYKRYF	TGCGCCAGCAGCCAAGCCCTCTCCGGCGGTCCTCTTCTCTATAAGCGGTACTTC
TRBD1	-	TRBJ1-2	TRBV6-5	CASYNGQGSGYTF	TGTGCCAGCTATAACGGACAGGGCAGCGGCTACACCTTC
TRBD1	-	TRBJ2-1	TRBV4-3	CANRSQDRGFNEQFF	TGCGCCAACAGAAGCCAGGACAGGGGTTTTAATGAGCAGTTCTTC
-	-	TRBJ2-5	TRBV30	CAWKVLSVALGTQYF	-
-	-	TRBJ2-7	TRBV7-8	CVSNSGRGRTMSSYEQYF	TGTGTCAGCAACTCGGGTCGCGGTCGTACTATGAGTTCCTACGAGCAGTACTTC
-	-	TRBJ1-4	TRBV11-3	CASSWSEGLFF	TGTGCCAGCAGCTGGAGCGAAGGACTGTTTTTT
-	-	TRBJ2-5	TRBV11-2	CARSSPGSWEAHYF	TGTGCCAGGAGCTCCCCGGGGAGCTGGGAGGCCCACTATTTC